A selection of T cell receptor beta chains follows, all from one sample in a study of T cell responses to AZD1222 COVID-19 vaccine. The table came from immunoSEQ multiplex PCR; TCRdb's copy has only in-frame clones and leaves some out. The data contain about 190,000 clones, roughly 91% of them seen just once; the ten biggest clones take up roughly 0.99%. Material: peripheral blood, obtained on day 0 of AZD1222 vaccination. Receptors originate from an adult in good health. Each CDR3 is given with its conserved first and last residue. D genes are given only for firm matches.

J | D | V | CDR3
TRBJ2-7 | - | TRBV11-2 | CASSLVSPGLNEQYF
TRBJ1-4 | - | TRBV19 | CASSMRTATNEKLFF
TRBJ1-5 | - | TRBV19 | CASRGSGWRSQPQHF
TRBJ1-5 | - | TRBV27 | CASSLSWGLNQPQHF
TRBJ1-2 | - | TRBV6-2/TRBV6-3 | CASSQGVPASVYGYTF
TRBJ2-7 | - | TRBV11-1 | CASSPGYEQYF
TRBJ1-4 | - | TRBV27 | CASSLTNGPNEKLFF
TRBJ1-6 | - | TRBV6-5 | CASADSNSPLHF
TRBJ2-2 | - | TRBV25-1 | CASSKVGTNTGELFF
TRBJ1-5 | - | TRBV6-5 | CASSYSSREQPQHF
TRBJ1-2 | - | TRBV5-8 | CASTWGSEGYGYTF